Below are 26 T cell receptor beta chains sequenced from a single sample in a study of vaccination and CD4 T cells after COVID-19. No antigen has been identified for these receptors. Treatment meaning: approximately 9-day PBMC culture with coronavirus spike peptide pools or control peptides (ViraFEST assay). Cultured CD4+ T-cell DNA underwent Oncomine TCR Beta short-read sequencing. In TCRdb, the PCR reads were re-called with MiXCR into one record per CDR3 protein. Here the sample spans 14,000 to 15,000 distinct CDR3 sequences, about 83% being singletons. The material was CD4+ T cells from blood, cultured in vitro, obtained after SARS-CoV-2 vaccination. The receptors stem from a human donor who received a COVID-19 vaccine.

The genes are TRBV24-1 and TRBJ2-7; 9 nucleotides align to TRBD1. The end of the DNA aligns better with TRBJ2-5, so the J call may be wrong. The CDR3 runs 16 residues. Per germline, CDR1 KGHDR and CDR2 SFDVKD. DNA for the CDR3: TGTGCCACCAGTGAACCCACGGGACAGGGATTCGAGACCCAGTACTTC. It specifies CATSEPTGQGFETQYF.

This CDR3 reads CASSLIPQGQSETQYF. In DNA form, the CDR3 reads TGTGCCAGCAGCTTAATTCCACAGGGGCAGTCAGAGACCCAGTACTTC. The V and J genes are TRBV7-8 and TRBJ2-5; 7 bases align to TRBD1. The CDR3 runs 16 residues. V lost 2 bases, J lost 4 bases, and 10 bases stayed unmatched. Per germline, CDR1 SGHVS and CDR2 FQNEAQ. Combining the CDR3 with reference TRBV7-8 and TRBJ2-5 gives the whole variable domain GAGVSQSPRYKVAKRGQDVALRCDPISGHVSLFWYQQALGQGPEFLTYFQNEAQLDKSGLPSDRFFAERPEGSVSTLKIQRTQQEDSAVYLCASSLIPQGQSETQYFGPGTRLLVL.

This clonotype was detected a few times. The rearrangement uses TRBV4-2 and TRBJ2-4; 8 bases match TRBD2. Germline V gives CDR1 LGHNA, CDR2 YNFKEQ. V gave up 0 bases and J gave up 4 bases; unmatched junction bases: 2. CDR3 length: 15 amino acids. The CDR3 nucleotides are TGTGCCAGCAGCCAAGAGGTAGCGGGGAAAAACATTCAGTACTTC. Residues: CASSQEVAGKNIQYF.

Comment on this clonotype: A clone one base away is much larger, so this may be a read error. The missing conserved phenylalanine or tryptophan at the end of this CDR3 makes a read error likely. The chain employs TRBV20-1 and TRBJ2-5; 10 bases are shared with TRBD2. This CDR3 has 14 amino acids. Germline V lookup: CDR1 DFQATT, CDR2 SNEGSKA (reference sequence). The junction had 3 bases not matched to a gene; V was cut back by 1 base and J by 4 bases. CDR3 residues: CSARGAGGLETQYI. The CDR3 bases are TGCAGTGCTAGAGGAGCGGGGGGGCTAGAGACCCAGTACATC.

This chain uses TRBV20-1 with TRBJ2-5; D is ambiguous. Deletions cut 5 bases from V and 1 base from J, with 14 bases between. The CDR3 runs 14 residues. The germline V gene has CDR1 DFQATT and CDR2 SNEGSKA (reference sequence). The chain's CDR3 is CSAPGDSAQETQYF. The CDR3 DNA follows: TGCAGTGCTCCCGGAGACTCTGCCCAAGAGACCCAGTACTTC.

J is TRBJ1-6 and V is TRBV6-1; a weak D match, TRBD1 (6 bases). The ends were cut back, 6 bases at V and 7 bases at J, with 10 bases in the middle. Germline values: CDR1 MNHNS, CDR2 SASEGT. The CDR3 is 13 amino acids. The CDR3 reads CASSQGLNSPLHF. The CDR3 DNA reads TGTGCCAGCAGCCAGGGGTTGAATTCACCCCTCCACTTT.

The gene calls are TRBV6-1 and TRBJ1-2, with TRBD1 matching 9 bases. There are 16 residues in the CDR3. Unmatched junction bases numbered 10, after V lost 4 bases and J lost 4 bases. Germline V gene data show CDR1 as MNHNS and CDR2 as SASEGT. The CDR3 sequence is CASSVNTGGWGYGYTF. CDR3 bases: TGTGCCAGCAGTGTGAACACAGGGGGCTGGGGCTATGGCTACACCTTC.

By sample share, this clonotype is large (0.1 to 1%). The J gene is TRBJ1-6, the V gene TRBV12-3 or TRBV12-4, with D perhaps TRBD1 (5 bases). Trimming removed 5 bases at V and 0 bases at J, with 17 bases between. This CDR3 has 18 residues. The CDR3 region is CASSRTGLGSSYNSPLHF. In DNA, the CDR3 is TGTGCCAGCAGTAGGACGGGACTGGGGAGCTCCTATAATTCACCCCTCCACTTT.

This chain joins TRBV10-3 and TRBJ1-2, with 8 bases matching TRBD1. Germline V CDR1 and CDR2: ENHRY, SYGVKD. The CDR3 consists of 12 residues. J was trimmed by 8 bases and V by 4 bases; bases with no gene match: 3. This chain's CDR3 is CAISGTGQGYTF. CDR3 nucleotides: TGTGCCATCAGTGGGACAGGGCAAGGCTACACCTTC.

This clonotype was counted a single time. The gene calls are TRBV27 and TRBJ2-7; D is tentatively TRBD1 or TRBD2 (7 bases each). V lost 4 bases to trimming and J lost 4 bases, with 14 bases between them. The CDR3 covers 14 residues. Germline CDR1 is MNHEY and CDR2 is SMNVEV (reference sequence). CDR3 bases: TGTGCCAGCAGTTCCGCAGGGGGGGGGTACGAGCAGTACTTC. As protein: CASSSAGGGYEQYF.

This chain uses TRBV30 with TRBJ1-5; D is possibly TRBD1 (6 bases). Germline V lookup: CDR1 GTSNPN, CDR2 SVGIG (reference sequence). This CDR3 spans 16 amino acids. Trimming removed 0 bases at V and 1 base at J, with 13 bases between. The CDR3 DNA reads TGTGCCTGGAGTGTACGGGCAGGGGTAAGCAATCAGCCCCAGCATTTT. This translates into CAWSVRAGVSNQPQHF.

For the CDR3, the DNA is TGTGCCTGGAGTCGCCCGGAGAGCTCCTATAATTCACCCCTCCACTTT. Its protein product is CAWSRPESSYNSPLHF. The chain has TRBV30 and TRBJ1-6; D unresolved. The CDR3 has 16 amino acids. CDR1 is GTSNPN, CDR2 SVGIG, per germline (reference sequence). Trimming left V 2 bases short and J 0 bases short, with 11 bases between. Variable domain in full (rest from reference TRBV30 and TRBJ1-6): SQTIHQWPATLVQPVGSPLSLECTVEGTSNPNLYWYRQAAGRGLQLLFYSVGIGQISSEVPQNLSASRPQDRQFILSSKKLLLSDSGFYLCAWSRPESSYNSPLHFGNGTRLTVT.

This clonotype has just one count. The chain uses TRBV15 and TRBJ1-1; the D is unclear. Germline lookup yields CDR1 LNHNV and CDR2 YYDKDF (reference sequence). The CDR3 sequence is 18 residues long. Trimming shortened V by 1 base and J by 1 base, and 19 bases separated the two germline ends. CDR3: CATSRGGRPRVQNTEAFF. The CDR3 nucleotides read TGTGCCACCAGCAGAGGAGGACGGCCCCGAGTTCAGAACACTGAAGCTTTCTTT.

The chain recombines TRBV6-5 with TRBJ2-7, with a possible D match to TRBD2 (6 bases). The germline V gene has CDR1 MNHEY and CDR2 SVGAGI. The CDR3 has 14 residues. V gave up 2 bases and J gave up 3 bases, with 11 bases separating them. In DNA, the CDR3 is TGTGCCAGCAGTTACGCTCCGGGAGACTACGAGCAGTACTTC. It encodes CASSYAPGDYEQYF.

The V call is TRBV19, the J call TRBJ1-2, with a possible D match to TRBD1 (6 bases). The length of the CDR3 is 17 residues. CDR1 is LNHDA, CDR2 SQIVND, per germline (reference sequence). Trimming left V 6 bases short and J 0 bases short, with 20 bases between. This CDR3 is CASRSRGQGIANYGYTF. The CDR3 DNA reads as TGTGCCAGTAGATCACGTGGGCAGGGGATAGCTAACTATGGCTACACCTTC. The whole variable domain, filled in from reference TRBV19 and TRBJ1-2, reads DGGITQSPKYLFRKEGQNVTLSCEQNLNHDAMYWYRQDPGQGLRLIYYSQIVNDFQKGDIAEGYSVSREKKESFPLTVTSAQKNPTAFYLCASRSRGQGIANYGYTFGSGTRLTVV.

V gene TRBV6-1 combines with J gene TRBJ2-3; 8 bases map to TRBD2. CDR3 length: 16 residues. Germline V gives CDR1 MNHNS, CDR2 SASEGT. Trimming cost V 8 bases and J 0 bases; bases outside gene matches: 10. CDR3 loop: CASGSRSGGSTDTQYF. In DNA form, the CDR3 reads TGTGCCAGCGGAAGCAGAAGCGGGGGCAGCACAGATACGCAGTATTTT.

The rearrangement links TRBV20-1 to TRBJ1-2; a possible D gene is TRBD1 (5 bases). The CDR3 has 12 amino acids. Per germline, CDR1 DFQATT and CDR2 SNEGSKA (reference sequence). Trimming left V 3 bases short and J 8 bases short, with 13 bases between. The DNA for the CDR3 is TGCAGTGCTAGGACAGAATCAAGGGGCTACACCTTC. Translation gives CSARTESRGYTF.

The rearrangement links TRBV5-1 to TRBJ1-1; 8 bases map to TRBD1. The CDR3 consists of 14 residues. V dropped 0 bases and J dropped 8; count of bases not matched to a gene: 6. From germline, CDR1 is SGHRS and CDR2 YFSETQ. Written as DNA, the CDR3 is TGCGCCAGCAGCTTGGAGGGCAGGGGGCAAGAAGCTTTCTTT. Amino acid sequence: CASSLEGRGQEAFF.

The chain links TRBV7-2 to TRBJ2-6; D may be TRBD2 (6 bases). The CDR3 runs 20 residues. The germline V gene encodes CDR1 SGHTA and CDR2 FQGNSA. Trimming left V 4 bases short and J 2 bases short, with 24 bases between. The CDR3 protein is CASSYRPGGGAGAGANVLTF. DNA of the CDR3: TGTGCCAGCAGCTACAGACCTGGGGGAGGAGCTGGTGCTGGGGCCAACGTCCTGACTTTC.

V gene TRBV2 combines with J gene TRBJ1-2; possibly TRBD1 for D (5 bases). Germline-derived CDR1 and CDR2 are SNHLY and FYNNEI. The V end was cut by 4 bases, the J end by 4 bases, with 16 bases between. The CDR3 has 15 residues. The CDR3 DNA is TGTGCCAGCAGTGGAGGCCAGGGACCTTCCTATGGCTACACCTTC. This codes for CASSGGQGPSYGYTF.

This clonotype is large in the sample. J is TRBJ2-4 and V is TRBV20-1; 8 positions match TRBD2. CDR1 DFQATT and CDR2 SNEGSKA come from the germline V gene (reference sequence). V gave up 3 bases and J gave up 8 bases; unmatched junction bases: 9. This CDR3 has 14 residues. Written as DNA, the CDR3 is TGCAGTGCTAGTCGGGGGGGCGACGCGGACATTCAGTACTTC. It codes for CSASRGGDADIQYF.

The V call is TRBV24-1, the J call TRBJ2-3; D possibly corresponds to TRBD1 (7 bases). The CDR3 covers 16 residues. Per the germline V gene, CDR1 is KGHDR and CDR2 is SFDVKD. Trimming removed 4 bases from V and 4 bases from J, with 17 bases in between. The DNA of the CDR3 is TGTGCCACCAGTGACCCTGACAGGGACTTCGCAGATACGCAGTATTTT. It translates to CATSDPDRDFADTQYF.

J is TRBJ1-5 and V is TRBV19; D may be TRBD1 (6 bases). The CDR3 contains 15 residues. Trimming cost V 1 base and J 1 base, with 8 bases left between them. Germline V CDR1 and CDR2: LNHDA, SQIVND (reference sequence). The CDR3 here is CASSIGGRSNQPQHF. The CDR3 bases are TGTGCCAGTAGTATAGGGGGGCGAAGCAATCAGCCCCAGCATTTT.

The CDR3 region has the DNA TGTGCCAGCACTACTCCTACCGGGGGACCCCACGAGCAGTACTTC. This gives the protein CASTTPTGGPHEQYF. V is TRBV5-4 and J is TRBJ2-7; D is perhaps TRBD2 (6 bases). Trimming cost V 6 bases and J 5 bases, with 21 bases left between them. CDR3 length: 15 amino acids. CDR1 is SGHNT and CDR2 is YYREEE in the germline V gene (reference sequence).

J is TRBJ1-3 and V is TRBV6-5; 8 bases agree with TRBD1. V was clipped by 0 bases and J by 2 bases; unmatched bases: 12. This CDR3 spans 19 amino acids. Germline-derived CDR1 and CDR2 are MNHEY and SVGAGI. The CDR3 spells CASSYSPGQAFGTGNTIYF. DNA of the CDR3: TGTGCCAGCAGTTACTCGCCGGGACAGGCATTTGGAACTGGAAACACCATATATTTT.

V is TRBV7-2 and J is TRBJ1-2; D unclear. In germline, CDR1 is SGHTA, CDR2 FQGNSA. The CDR3 covers 14 residues. Trimming pared 1 base from V and 1 base from J, leaving 7 bases between. The CDR3 sequence: CASSLGRYNYGYTF. Written as DNA, the CDR3 is TGTGCCAGCAGCTTAGGCAGGTATAACTATGGCTACACCTTC.